The rows below give T cell receptor beta chains drawn from one sample of a study of CD8 T cells in ankylosing spondylitis. TCRdb re-called the 5' RACE reads through MiXCR, storing one row per CDR3 protein. The sample contains some 71,000 distinct CDR3 sequences, roughly 5.2% of which appear only once. The sequenced material came from blood, either unsorted or a sorted T cell fraction (not recorded which). The source is a male donor with ankylosing spondylitis or in good health (not recorded which). Both conserved end residues are part of each CDR3. The D gene is left open where the match is weak. Not all rows give a size; the values are once, few, many and, for expanded clones, a class.

many | TRBJ1-6 | TRBV27 | NA | TGTGCCAGCAGTTTTCTCCGGGACATCTGGGATAATTCACCCCTCCACTTT | CASSFLRDIWDNSPLHF
many | TRBJ1-6 | TRBV19 | TRBD1 | TGTGCCAGTAGTACCCGGGACAGCTATAATTCACCCCTCCACTTT | CASSTRDSYNSPLHF
many | TRBJ1-2 | TRBV10-3 | NA | TGTGCCATCAGTGAGTCAGCCAGTGCCACCTTC | CAISESASATF
many | TRBJ2-7 | TRBV4-2 | TRBD2 | TGTGCCAGCAGCCAAGAGGTGGCTAGCGGCTCCTACGAGCAGTACTTC | CASSQEVASGSYEQYF
NA | TRBJ1-1 | TRBV11-2 | NA | TGTGCCAGCAGTCACTATGGAGGGACTGAAGCTTTCTTT | CASSHYGGTEAFF
NA | TRBJ1-2 | TRBV12-3/TRBV12-4 | NA | TGTGCCAGCAGCTTTCAGGGACATGGCTACACCTTC | CASSFQGHGYTF
many | TRBJ2-2 | TRBV27 | NA | TGTGCCAGCCGGACAGAGTCTGCCGGGGAGCTGTTTTTT | CASRTESAGELFF
many | TRBJ2-7 | TRBV5-1 | TRBD1 | TGCGCCAGCAGCTTAGGGGGCAAATCCCCTCCGAACGAGCAGTACTTC | CASSLGGKSPPNEQYF
many | TRBJ1-1 | TRBV3-1 | NA | TGTGCCAGCAGCCAAGGGGGAACAGGGGAAGCTTTCTTT | CASSQGGTGEAFF
many | TRBJ1-4 | TRBV20-1 | NA | TGCAGTGTTAGTTTCTCGGGGGCAATAACTAATGAAAAACTGTTTTTT | CSVSFSGAITNEKLFF
many | TRBJ2-1 | TRBV2 | TRBD1 | TGTGCCAGCAGCCGGACAGGGGGGGAATTAAATGAGCAGTTCTTC | CASSRTGGELNEQFF
many | TRBJ1-2 | TRBV5-1 | NA | TGCGCCAGCAGCACCCCAGCAGGGATCAACTATGGCTACACCTTC | CASSTPAGINYGYTF
NA | TRBJ2-3 | TRBV11-3 | TRBD2 | TGTGCCAGCAGCCCGGGGGGACCGGGGGGGACAGATACGCAGTATTTT | CASSPGGPGGTDTQYF
many | TRBJ2-3 | TRBV5-4 | TRBD2 | TGTGCCAGCAGATCCACCTCTAGCGGGGGGGCATATACGCAGTATTTT | CASRSTSSGGAYTQYF
few | TRBJ2-5 | TRBV20-1 | TRBD2 | TGCTGTGCTCGCCCTATTGGCGGGGGGCCTCAATCCCAAGAGACCCAGTACTTC | CCARPIGGGPQSQETQYF
many | TRBJ1-4 | TRBV7-3 | NA | TGTGCCAGCAGCTTCACGATGGGGGAAAAACTGTTTTTT | CASSFTMGEKLFF
many | TRBJ2-7 | TRBV7-8 | NA | TGTGCCAGCACCACCTCCGTGGGTCTCAATACAGGCTCCTACGAGCAGTACTTC | CASTTSVGLNTGSYEQYF
many | TRBJ1-1 | TRBV5-1 | TRBD1 | TGCGCCAGCAGCTTGACAGGGGGGAACACTGAAGCTTTCTTT | CASSLTGGNTEAFF
many | TRBJ2-7 | TRBV13 | TRBD1 | TGTGCCAGCAGCCAGGGACAGGGTTCCTACGAGCAGTACTTC | CASSQGQGSYEQYF
many | TRBJ1-5 | TRBV24-1 | NA | TGTGCCACCAGTGCGGAAGGGGCTAGCAATCAGCCCCAGCATTTT | CATSAEGASNQPQHF
many | TRBJ1-1 | TRBV20-1 | NA | TGCAGTGCTAGATCCCCTATGAACACTGAAGCTTTCTTT | CSARSPMNTEAFF
many | TRBJ1-5 | TRBV11-2 | NA | TGTGCCAGCAGCTTGTCGGAACTCCAGCCCCAGCATTTT | CASSLSELQPQHF
many | TRBJ1-3 | TRBV18 | NA | TGTGCCAGCTCACCTGGGACGGCTCGAAACACCATATATTTT | CASSPGTARNTIYF
many | TRBJ2-3 | TRBV5-1 | TRBD2 | TGCGCCAGCAGCTTGTCCCTAGCGGGCGGACATACGCAGTATTTT | CASSLSLAGGHTQYF
many | TRBJ1-3 | TRBV20-1 | NA | TGCAGTGCTCGGGACTCGGAAGGAAACACCATATATTTT | CSARDSEGNTIYF
NA | TRBJ2-1 | TRBV5-1 | NA | TGCGCCAGCTGGCCCGAGCCTAACAATGAGCAGTTCTTC | CASWPEPNNEQFF
many | TRBJ1-2 | TRBV30 | NA | TGTGCCTGGAGTGTATCCCCAGGGCCTAACTATGGCTACACCTTC | CAWSVSPGPNYGYTF
many | TRBJ1-2 | TRBV29-1 | NA | TGCAGCGTTGAAGATTCCCAGGCTAACTATGGCTACACCTTC | CSVEDSQANYGYTF
many | TRBJ2-1 | TRBV18 | TRBD2 | TGTGCCAGCTATAGCGGGGGGGCCTACAATGAGCAGTTCTTC | CASYSGGAYNEQFF
many | TRBJ2-1 | TRBV12-3/TRBV12-4 | TRBD2 | TGTGCCAGCAGTTTGACTAGCGGGGTCTACAATGAGCAGTTCTTC | CASSLTSGVYNEQFF
many | TRBJ2-5 | TRBV20-1 | NA | TGCAGTGCTAAGGCGGGGAGGGAGACCCAGTACTTC | CSAKAGRETQYF
many | TRBJ1-1 | TRBV11-2 | NA | TGTGCCAGCAGCTTCGACAGCTTTTCCTTTAACGCGGCTTTCTTT | CASSFDSFSFNAAFF
many | TRBJ1-1 | TRBV20-1 | NA | TGCAGTGCTAGCAGGGCGAACACTGAAGCTTTCTTT | CSASRANTEAFF
many | TRBJ2-1 | TRBV5-4 | TRBD2 | TGTGCCAGCAGCTGGGGGACTAGCGTGGCCAATGAGCAGTTCTTC | CASSWGTSVANEQFF
many | TRBJ2-3 | TRBV5-1 | NA | TGCGCCAGCAGCTCCCCTAGTGCAGATACGCAGTATTTT | CASSSPSADTQYF
many | TRBJ1-3 | TRBV6-4 | NA | TGTGCCTGGTCCTATGCGGAGGACACCATATATTTT | CAWSYAEDTIYF
many | TRBJ1-5 | TRBV4-1 | NA | TGCGCCAGCAGCCAAGGCAATAATCAGCCCCAGCATTTT | CASSQGNNQPQHF
many | TRBJ2-1 | TRBV7-3 | TRBD2 | TGTGCCAGCAGCTTAACGGGACTAGCGGGGGGACCGACTAACAATGAGCAGTTCTTC | CASSLTGLAGGPTNNEQFF
many | TRBJ1-2 | TRBV29-1 | NA | TGCAGCGTTGAGGGACGGCTGGCGGTGGATGGCTACACCTTC | CSVEGRLAVDGYTF
many | TRBJ2-2 | TRBV10-3 | NA | TGTGCCATCGTATCGGGGCCGGCCGGGGAGCTGTTTTTT | CAIVSGPAGELFF
many | TRBJ2-7 | TRBV9 | NA | TGTGCCAGCAGCGCTCTACCCGGGTCCGACTCCTACGAGCAGTACTTC | CASSALPGSDSYEQYF
many | TRBJ2-1 | TRBV28 | NA | TGTGCCAGCACCTACCCCGGGGGCAAGCAGTTCTTC | CASTYPGGKQFF
many | TRBJ2-3 | TRBV12-3/TRBV12-4 | NA | TGTGCCAGCCGTTCTCGGGAGGATACGCAGTATTTT | CASRSREDTQYF
NA | TRBJ1-4 | TRBV20-1 | NA | TGCAGTGCTAGACTGGGACGGGCAACTAATGAAAAACTGTTTTTT | CSARLGRATNEKLFF
many | TRBJ2-1 | TRBV6-2/TRBV6-3 | NA | TGTGCCACTTGGAGGGGCCCTTCCTACAATGAGCAGTTCTTC | CATWRGPSYNEQFF
NA | TRBJ2-1 | TRBV12-3/TRBV12-4 | NA | TGTGCCAGCAGCCTAGCGAAGAGCTCCTACAATGAGCAGTTCTTC | CASSLAKSSYNEQFF
many | TRBJ2-2 | TRBV12-3/TRBV12-4 | NA | TGTGCCAGCAGTTTAATCCAGAGCTACACCGGGGAGCTGTTTTTT | CASSLIQSYTGELFF
NA | TRBJ2-7 | TRBV7-2 | NA | TGTGCCAGCAGCGCACGTATGGGGACCTACGAGCAGTACTTC | CASSARMGTYEQYF
NA | TRBJ2-1 | TRBV28 | TRBD2 | TGTGCCAGCAGTTTAAGAGCGGGGGTAAGGAATGAGCAGTTCTTC | CASSLRAGVRNEQFF
many | TRBJ2-3 | TRBV5-1 | NA | TGCGCCAGCAGCTCTCGGGACAGCACAGATACGCAGTATTTT | CASSSRDSTDTQYF
many | TRBJ1-3 | TRBV28 | TRBD1 | TGTGCCAGCAGTTCCCGGACAGGCGGAAACACCATATATTTT | CASSSRTGGNTIYF
many | TRBJ1-4 | TRBV7-2 | NA | TGTGCCAGCACCTCCACGGGAAATAATGAAAAACTGTTTTTT | CASTSTGNNEKLFF
NA | TRBJ2-7 | TRBV2 | NA | TGTGCCAGCAGTGTACGCAGACCCTACGAGCAGTACTTC | CASSVRRPYEQYF
many | TRBJ1-2 | TRBV18 | NA | TGTGCCAGCTCACCCCCGGCTGGGCGGTGGGGCTACACCTTC | CASSPPAGRWGYTF
many | TRBJ1-1 | TRBV28 | TRBD1 | TGTGCCAGCAGTTTCCGTAACTACAGGGGGAAGAACACTGAAGCTTTCTTT | CASSFRNYRGKNTEAFF